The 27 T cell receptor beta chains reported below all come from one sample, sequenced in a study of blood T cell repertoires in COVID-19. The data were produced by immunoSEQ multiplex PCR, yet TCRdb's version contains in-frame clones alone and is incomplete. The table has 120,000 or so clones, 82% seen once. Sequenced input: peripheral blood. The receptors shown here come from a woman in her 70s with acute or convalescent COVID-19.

The CDR3: CASARELGSTGGMYF. The CDR3, as DNA: TGTGCCAGTGCGCGGGAACTGGGTTCCACAGGGGGTATGTATTTT. The V gene is TRBV9, the J gene TRBJ2-3; 8 bases map to TRBD1. J lost 14 bases, V lost 8 bases, and 22 bases had no gene match. The CDR3 is 15 residues long. Germline assignment: CDR1 SGDLS and CDR2 YYNGEE.

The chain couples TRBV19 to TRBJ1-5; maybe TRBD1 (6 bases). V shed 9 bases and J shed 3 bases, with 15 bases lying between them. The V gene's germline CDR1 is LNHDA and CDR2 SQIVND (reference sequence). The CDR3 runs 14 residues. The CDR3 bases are TGTGCCAGCCGTGAAACAGGGATCAATCAGCCCCAGCATTTT. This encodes CASRETGINQPQHF. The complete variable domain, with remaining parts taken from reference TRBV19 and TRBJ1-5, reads DGGITQSPKYLFRKEGQNVTLSCEQNLNHDAMYWYRQDPGQGLRLIYYSQIVNDFQKGDIAEGYSVSREKKESFPLTVTSAQKNPTAFYLCASRETGINQPQHFGDGTRLSIL.

The CDR3 loop is CASSSGTGGKKLFF. CDR3 coding DNA: TGTGCCAGCAGTTCCGGGACAGGGGGCAAAAAACTGTTTTTT. The rearrangement uses TRBV6-5 and TRBJ1-4; TRBD1 agrees at 12 bases. Germline V CDR1 and CDR2: MNHEY, SVGAGI. This CDR3 spans 14 amino acids. V was pared by 4 bases and J by 9 bases, with 3 bases of the junction left unmatched.

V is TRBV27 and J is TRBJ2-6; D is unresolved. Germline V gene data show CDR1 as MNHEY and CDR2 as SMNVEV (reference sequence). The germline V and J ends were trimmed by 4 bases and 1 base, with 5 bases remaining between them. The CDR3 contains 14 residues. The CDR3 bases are TGTGCCAGCAGTTCACTTTCTGGGGCCAACGTCCTGACTTTC. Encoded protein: CASSSLSGANVLTF.

For the CDR3, the DNA is TGTGCCAGCAGCCAAGGGCAGGTCATTGGAAACACCATATATTTT. Translating gives CASSQGQVIGNTIYF. The rearrangement links TRBV3-1 (or the pseudogene TRBV3-2) to TRBJ1-3; no clear D gene. Trimming removed 1 base at V and 3 bases at J, with 10 bases between. The germline CDR1 and CDR2 sequences are LGHDT and YNNKEL (reference sequence). This CDR3 has 15 residues.

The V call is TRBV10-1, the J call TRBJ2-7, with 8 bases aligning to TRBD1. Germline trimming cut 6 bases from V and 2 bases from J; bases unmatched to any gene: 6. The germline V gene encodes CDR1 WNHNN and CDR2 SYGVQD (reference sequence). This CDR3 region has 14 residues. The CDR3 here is CASRTGQVAYEQYF. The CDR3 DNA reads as TGCGCCAGCAGGACGGGACAGGTAGCCTACGAGCAGTACTTC.

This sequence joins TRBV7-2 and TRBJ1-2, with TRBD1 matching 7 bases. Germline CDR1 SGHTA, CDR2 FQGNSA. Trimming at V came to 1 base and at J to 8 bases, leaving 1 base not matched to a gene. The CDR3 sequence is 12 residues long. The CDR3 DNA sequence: TGTGCCAGCAGCTTAGACAGGGGCGGCTACACCTTC. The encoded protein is CASSLDRGGYTF.

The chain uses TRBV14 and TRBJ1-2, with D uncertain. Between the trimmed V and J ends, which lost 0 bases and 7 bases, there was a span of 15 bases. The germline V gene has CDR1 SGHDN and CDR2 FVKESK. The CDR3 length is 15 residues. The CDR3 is CASSQDRRYRGGYTF. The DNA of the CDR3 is TGTGCCAGCAGCCAAGATCGGCGTTATAGAGGTGGCTACACCTTC.

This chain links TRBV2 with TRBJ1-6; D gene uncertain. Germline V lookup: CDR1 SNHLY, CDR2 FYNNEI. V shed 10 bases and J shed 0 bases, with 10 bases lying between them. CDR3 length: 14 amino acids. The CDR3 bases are TGTGCCACCTTCCCGAGCTCCTATAATTCACCCCTCCACTTT. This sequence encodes CATFPSSYNSPLHF.

DNA for the CDR3: TGCGCCAGCAGCCAAGGGGTAGGACAGGGGAACGCTGGAAACACCATATATTTT. This gives the protein CASSQGVGQGNAGNTIYF. This rearrangement joins TRBV4-1 to TRBJ1-3; 9 nucleotides agree with TRBD1. The V gene end was trimmed by 1 base and the J gene end by 2 bases; junction bases not matched to a gene: 9. CDR3 length equals 18 residues. Germline V CDR1 and CDR2: MGHRA, YSYEKL.

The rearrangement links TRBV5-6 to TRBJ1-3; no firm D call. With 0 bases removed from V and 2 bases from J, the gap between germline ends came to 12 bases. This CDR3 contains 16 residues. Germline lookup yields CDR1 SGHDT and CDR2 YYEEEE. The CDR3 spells CASSLVSPEPGNTIYF. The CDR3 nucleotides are TGTGCCAGCAGCTTGGTCTCCCCGGAGCCTGGAAACACCATATATTTT.

Here the CDR3 DNA reads TGTGCCTGGAGTGTATGGGGTGGAGGGAACACTGAAGCTTTCTTT. Encoded protein: CAWSVWGGGNTEAFF. The V gene is TRBV30, the J gene TRBJ1-1; the D is unclear. Trimming pared 0 bases from V and 1 base from J, leaving 12 bases between. The CDR3 has 15 amino acids. The V gene's germline CDR1 is GTSNPN and CDR2 SVGIG (reference sequence). The whole variable domain, filled in from reference TRBV30 and TRBJ1-1, reads SQTIHQWPATLVQPVGSPLSLECTVEGTSNPNLYWYRQAAGRGLQLLFYSVGIGQISSEVPQNLSASRPQDRQFILSSKKLLLSDSGFYLCAWSVWGGGNTEAFFGQGTRLTVV.

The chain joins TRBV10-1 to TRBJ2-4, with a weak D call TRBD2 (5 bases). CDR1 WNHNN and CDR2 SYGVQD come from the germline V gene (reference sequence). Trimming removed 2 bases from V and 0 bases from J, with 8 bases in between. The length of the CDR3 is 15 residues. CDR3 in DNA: TGCGCCAGCAGTGAGGCCGGGGAAGCCAAAAACATTCAGTACTTC. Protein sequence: CASSEAGEAKNIQYF.

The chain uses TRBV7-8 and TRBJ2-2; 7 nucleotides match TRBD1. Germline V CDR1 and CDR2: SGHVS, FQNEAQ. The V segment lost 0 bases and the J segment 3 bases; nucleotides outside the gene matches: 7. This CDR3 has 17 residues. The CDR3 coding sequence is TGTGCCAGCAGCTTAGCACAGACAGGGATCCACACCGGGGAGCTGTTTTTT. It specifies CASSLAQTGIHTGELFF.

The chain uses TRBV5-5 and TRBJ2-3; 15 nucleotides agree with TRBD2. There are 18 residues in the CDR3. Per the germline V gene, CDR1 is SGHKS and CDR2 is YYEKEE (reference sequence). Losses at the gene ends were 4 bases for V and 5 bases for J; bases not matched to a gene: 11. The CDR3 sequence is CASSETRGLAGGVDTQYF. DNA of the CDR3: TGTGCCAGCAGCGAGACCCGAGGACTAGCGGGGGGGGTAGATACGCAGTATTTT.

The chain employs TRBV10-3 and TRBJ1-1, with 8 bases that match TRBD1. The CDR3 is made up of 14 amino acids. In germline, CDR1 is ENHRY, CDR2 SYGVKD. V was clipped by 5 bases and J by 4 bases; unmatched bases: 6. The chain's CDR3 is CAISSGGRGTEAFF. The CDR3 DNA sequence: TGTGCCATCAGTTCAGGGGGCAGGGGCACTGAAGCTTTCTTT.

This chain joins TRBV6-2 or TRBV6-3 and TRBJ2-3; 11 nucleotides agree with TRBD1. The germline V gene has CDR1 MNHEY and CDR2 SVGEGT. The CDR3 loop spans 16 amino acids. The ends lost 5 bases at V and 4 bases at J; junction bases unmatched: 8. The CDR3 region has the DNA TGTGCCAGCAGTCACCCCGTGGACAGGGGGCCAGATACGCAGTATTTT. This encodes CASSHPVDRGPDTQYF.

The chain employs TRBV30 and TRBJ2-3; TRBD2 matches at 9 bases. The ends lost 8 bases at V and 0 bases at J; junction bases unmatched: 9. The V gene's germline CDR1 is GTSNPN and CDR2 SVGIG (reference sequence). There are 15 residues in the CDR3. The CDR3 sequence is CAGTPGLASTDTQYF. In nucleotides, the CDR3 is TGTGCCGGGACACCGGGACTAGCTAGCACAGATACGCAGTATTTT.

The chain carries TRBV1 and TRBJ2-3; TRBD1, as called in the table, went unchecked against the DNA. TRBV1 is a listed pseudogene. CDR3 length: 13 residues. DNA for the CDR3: TGCACCAGCAGCTCACCCGGCAGGGGTACTGAGGATTTT. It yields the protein CTSSSPGRGTEDF.

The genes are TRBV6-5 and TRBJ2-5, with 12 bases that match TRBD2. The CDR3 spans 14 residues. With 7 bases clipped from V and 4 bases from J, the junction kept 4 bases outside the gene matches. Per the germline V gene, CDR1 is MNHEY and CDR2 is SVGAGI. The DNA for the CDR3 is TGTGCCAGCACAGCTAGCGGGGGGGCAGAGACCCAGTACTTC. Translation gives CASTASGGAETQYF.

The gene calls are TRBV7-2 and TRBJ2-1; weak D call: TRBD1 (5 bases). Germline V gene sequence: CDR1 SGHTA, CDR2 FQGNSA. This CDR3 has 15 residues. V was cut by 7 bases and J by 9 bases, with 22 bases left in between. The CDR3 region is CASTLQLGVGAEQFF. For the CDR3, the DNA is TGTGCCAGCACCCTACAGCTAGGGGTGGGTGCTGAGCAGTTCTTC.

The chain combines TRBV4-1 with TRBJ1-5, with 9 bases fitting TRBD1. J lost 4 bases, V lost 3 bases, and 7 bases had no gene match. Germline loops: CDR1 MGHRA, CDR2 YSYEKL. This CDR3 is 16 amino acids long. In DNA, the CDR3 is TGCGCCAGCAGCCACGCGGACAGGGGTCGGAATCAGCCCCAGCATTTT. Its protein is CASSHADRGRNQPQHF.

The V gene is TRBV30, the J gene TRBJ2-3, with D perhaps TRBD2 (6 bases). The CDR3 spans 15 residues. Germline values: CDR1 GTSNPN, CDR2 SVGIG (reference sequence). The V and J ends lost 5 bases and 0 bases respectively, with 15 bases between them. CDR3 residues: CAWARTGTSTDTQYF. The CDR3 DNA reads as TGTGCCTGGGCAAGAACGGGGACTAGCACAGATACGCAGTATTTT. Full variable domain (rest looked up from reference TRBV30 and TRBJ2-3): SQTIHQWPATLVQPVGSPLSLECTVEGTSNPNLYWYRQAAGRGLQLLFYSVGIGQISSEVPQNLSASRPQDRQFILSSKKLLLSDSGFYLCAWARTGTSTDTQYFGPGTRLTVL.

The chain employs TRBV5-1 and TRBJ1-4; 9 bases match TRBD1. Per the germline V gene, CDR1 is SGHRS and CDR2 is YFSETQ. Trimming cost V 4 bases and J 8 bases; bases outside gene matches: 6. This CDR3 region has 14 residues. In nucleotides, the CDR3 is TGCGCCAGCAGCCCCGGGACAGGGACCGAAAAACTGTTTTTT. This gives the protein CASSPGTGTEKLFF. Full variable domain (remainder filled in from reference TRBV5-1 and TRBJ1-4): KAGVTQTPRYLIKTRGQQVTLSCSPISGHRSVSWYQQTPGQGLQFLFEYFSETQRNKGNFPGRFSGRQFSNSRSEMNVSTLELGDSALYLCASSPGTGTEKLFFGSGTQLSVL.

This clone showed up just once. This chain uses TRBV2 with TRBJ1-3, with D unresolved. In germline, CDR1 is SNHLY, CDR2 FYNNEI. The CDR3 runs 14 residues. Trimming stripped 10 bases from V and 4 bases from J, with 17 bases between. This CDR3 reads CATQDGNNGNTIYF. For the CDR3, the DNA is TGTGCCACCCAGGACGGGAATAACGGAAACACCATATATTTT.

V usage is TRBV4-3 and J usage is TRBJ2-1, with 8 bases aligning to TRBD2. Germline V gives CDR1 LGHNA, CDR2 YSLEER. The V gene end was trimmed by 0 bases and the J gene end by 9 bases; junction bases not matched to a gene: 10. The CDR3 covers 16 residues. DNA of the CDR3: TGCGCCAGCAGCCAAGATCAGAGCGGGGGCTGGAGTGAGCAGTTCTTC. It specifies CASSQDQSGGWSEQFF.

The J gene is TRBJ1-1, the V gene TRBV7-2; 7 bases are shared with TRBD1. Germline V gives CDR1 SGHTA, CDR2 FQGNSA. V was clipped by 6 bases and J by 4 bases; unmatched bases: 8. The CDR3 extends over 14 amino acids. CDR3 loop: CASRVDRDRTEAFF. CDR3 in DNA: TGTGCCAGCAGGGTTGACAGGGATCGCACTGAAGCTTTCTTT.